Below are 18 T cell receptor beta chains sequenced from a single sample in a study of blood T cell repertoires in COVID-19. Generated by immunoSEQ multiplex PCR, the TCRdb table keeps only in-frame clones and is missing some. The sample carries approximately 110,000 clones, 84% recorded once. Sequencing input: peripheral blood. These receptors came from a woman aged 40 to 50 with acute or convalescent COVID-19.

The rearrangement uses TRBV4-3 and TRBJ1-5, with D unresolved. Per germline, CDR1 LGHNA and CDR2 YSLEER. Trimming took off 0 bases at V and 8 bases at J, with 8 bases between the two ends. The CDR3 extends over 13 amino acids. DNA for the CDR3: TGCGCCAGCAGCCAAGATACCCAGAAGCCCCAGCATTTT. This gives the protein CASSQDTQKPQHF.

The chain is built from TRBV7-7 and TRBJ2-5; D remains unclear. Germline CDR1 and CDR2: SSHAT and FNYEAQ (reference sequence). The CDR3 covers 11 residues. In DNA form, the CDR3 reads TGTGCATCCTCTTCGGGAGAGACCCAGTACTTC. Translated: CASSSGETQYF. Full variable domain (missing parts from reference TRBV7-7 and TRBJ2-5): GAGVSQSPRYKVTKRGQDVTLRCDPISSHATLYWYQQALGQGPEFLTYFNYEAQPDKSGLPSDRFSAERPEGSISTLTIQRTEQRDSAMYRCASSSGETQYFGPGTRLLVL.

The chain has TRBV29-1 and TRBJ2-5, with D possibly being TRBD2 (6 bases). With 3 bases removed from V and 5 bases from J, the gap between germline ends came to 10 bases. Germline V gene sequence: CDR1 SQVTM, CDR2 ANQGSEA. The CDR3 runs to 12 residues. The CDR3 sequence: CSVEEGFETQYF. The CDR3 bases are TGCAGCGTTGAGGAGGGTTTCGAGACCCAGTACTTC.

This clone was counted a single time. The CDR3 reads CASSSNRDGYTF. DNA of the CDR3: TGTGCCAGCAGTTCGAACAGGGACGGCTACACCTTC. The chain links TRBV27 to TRBJ1-2; a weak D match, TRBD1 (6 bases). From germline, CDR1 is MNHEY and CDR2 SMNVEV (reference sequence). The V gene lost 4 bases and the J gene lost 8 bases, with 11 bases spanning the gap. This CDR3 has 12 amino acids.

The gene calls are TRBV14 and TRBJ1-4; unclear D gene. The ends were cut back, 1 base at V and 0 bases at J, with 3 bases in the middle. The length of the CDR3 is 14 residues. Looked up from germline, CDR1 is SGHDN and CDR2 is FVKESK. CDR3 bases: TGTGCCAGCAGCCAAGCTGCAACTAATGAAAAACTGTTTTTT. It encodes CASSQAATNEKLFF.

J is TRBJ1-1 and V is TRBV5-1; D is possibly TRBD1 (6 bases). CDR1 is SGHRS and CDR2 is YFSETQ in the germline V gene. The CDR3 is 17 residues long. The V end was cut by 5 bases, the J end by 0 bases, with 20 bases between. As DNA, the CDR3 is TGCGCCAGCAGATACTCCACAGGGAGTCCTATGAACACTGAAGCTTTCTTT. This sequence encodes CASRYSTGSPMNTEAFF.

The chain joins TRBV9 to TRBJ1-4; a possible D gene is TRBD1 (6 bases). Germline V gene sequence: CDR1 SGDLS, CDR2 YYNGEE. This CDR3 comprises 16 residues. V dropped 4 bases and J dropped 0 bases, with 13 bases sitting between them. CDR3 sequence: CASSSPPGATNEKLFF. For the CDR3, the DNA is TGTGCCAGCAGCTCCCCCCCAGGGGCAACTAATGAAAAACTGTTTTTT.

J is TRBJ1-6 and V is TRBV12-3 or TRBV12-4; tentatively, D is TRBD1 (6 bases). V was clipped by 4 bases and J by 7 bases, with 8 bases between them. The CDR3 loop spans 13 amino acids. DNA of the CDR3: TGTGCCAGCAGTTCCCAGGGGAATTCACCCCTCCACTTT. Its translation is CASSSQGNSPLHF.

This chain joins TRBV5-1 and TRBJ2-2; possible D gene TRBD2, 6 bases. The CDR3 spans 14 residues. Trimming shortened V by 3 bases and J by 6 bases, and 12 bases separated the two germline ends. The germline gives CDR1 SGHRS, CDR2 YFSETQ. The chain's CDR3 is CASSSGTGAGELFF. The CDR3 DNA sequence: TGCGCCAGCAGCTCGGGGACTGGGGCCGGGGAGCTGTTTTTT. Full variable domain (outside the CDR3, taken from reference TRBV5-1 and TRBJ2-2): KAGVTQTPRYLIKTRGQQVTLSCSPISGHRSVSWYQQTPGQGLQFLFEYFSETQRNKGNFPGRFSGRQFSNSRSEMNVSTLELGDSALYLCASSSGTGAGELFFGEGSRLTVL.

In DNA, the CDR3 is TGTGCCTGGAGTGGACGGGTGAACACTGAAGCTTTCTTT. Amino acids: CAWSGRVNTEAFF. The chain has TRBV30 and TRBJ1-1, with D uncertain. The CDR3 sequence is 13 residues long. Trimming took 1 base from V and 0 from J, leaving 6 bases between them. Germline CDR1 GTSNPN, CDR2 SVGIG (reference sequence).

V gene TRBV4-1 combines with J gene TRBJ1-1, with TRBD1 matching 7 bases. The CDR3 sequence is 15 residues long. Germline CDR1 and CDR2: MGHRA and YSYEKL. Trimming cost V 1 base and J 3 bases; bases outside gene matches: 5. The CDR3 loop is CASSQGKGADTEAFF. The CDR3 nucleotides read TGCGCCAGCAGCCAAGGTAAGGGGGCTGACACTGAAGCTTTCTTT.

As DNA, the CDR3 is TGTGCCAGCCGCTACAGAAGGGGGCCCGGTGAAGCTTTCTTT. Translating it yields CASRYRRGPGEAFF. The chain joins TRBV6-5 to TRBJ1-1; 7 bases agree with TRBD1. The CDR3 loop spans 14 amino acids. After removal of 8 bases from V and 7 bases from J, the junction contained 13 bases not matched to a gene. Germline-derived CDR1 and CDR2 are MNHEY and SVGAGI.

This chain uses TRBV6-1 with TRBJ2-7, with 12 bases identical to TRBD2. The V and J ends lost 2 bases and 7 bases, in that order; junction bases with no gene match: 6. The CDR3 contains 15 residues. Per germline, CDR1 MNHNS and CDR2 SASEGT. CDR3 coding DNA: TGTGCCAGCAGTGAATCTAGCGGGGGGGCTGGAGAGCAGTACTTC. Amino acids: CASSESSGGAGEQYF.

This clone has only one observation. This sequence joins TRBV5-1 and TRBJ1-1, with 8 bases that match TRBD1. CDR3 length: 15 amino acids. Looked up from germline, CDR1 is SGHRS and CDR2 is YFSETQ. V lost 4 bases to trimming and J lost 4 bases; unmatched junction nucleotides: 9. CDR3 nucleotides: TGCGCCAGCAGCATGGACAGGGTACGAGGCACTGAAGCTTTCTTT. Amino acid sequence: CASSMDRVRGTEAFF.

The V and J genes are TRBV18 and TRBJ2-7; 9 bases are shared with TRBD1. This CDR3 has 15 amino acids. Trimming at V came to 3 bases and at J to 3 bases, leaving 6 bases not matched to a gene. The germline gives CDR1 KGHSH, CDR2 LQKENI. CDR3 protein: CASSPGGQGYYEQYF. The DNA of the CDR3 is TGTGCCAGCTCACCGGGAGGACAGGGGTACTACGAGCAGTACTTC. Full variable domain (outside the CDR3, taken from reference TRBV18 and TRBJ2-7): NAGVMQNPRHLVRRRGQEARLRCSPMKGHSHVYWYRQLPEEGLKFMVYLQKENIIDESGMPKERFSAEFPKEGPSILRIQQVVRGDSAAYFCASSPGGQGYYEQYFGPGTRLTVT.

The chain uses TRBV7-8 and TRBJ2-7; D may correspond to TRBD1 or TRBD2 (6 bases each). This CDR3 spans 13 amino acids. V shed 5 bases and J shed 4 bases, with 12 bases lying between them. From germline, CDR1 is SGHVS and CDR2 FQNEAQ. The CDR3: CASSRGREYEQYF. The CDR3 bases are TGTGCCAGCAGCCGGGGGCGAGAGTACGAGCAGTACTTC. The full variable domain, completed using reference TRBV7-8 and TRBJ2-7, is GAGVSQSPRYKVAKRGQDVALRCDPISGHVSLFWYQQALGQGPEFLTYFQNEAQLDKSGLPSDRFFAERPEGSVSTLKIQRTQQEDSAVYLCASSRGREYEQYFGPGTRLTVT.

This chain joins TRBV7-9 and TRBJ2-7; maybe TRBD1 (5 bases). Deletions cut 5 bases from V and 7 bases from J, with 12 bases between. The CDR3 covers 12 residues. Looked up from germline, CDR1 is SEHNR and CDR2 is FQNEAQ (reference sequence). The CDR3 DNA sequence: TGTGCCAGCAGCCGAGGACAAGGAGAGCAGTACTTC. Protein sequence: CASSRGQGEQYF.

For the CDR3, the DNA is TGTGCTAGTGGCCATTTCGGGGACATAGAGACCCAGTACTTC. Amino acids: CASGHFGDIETQYF. The gene calls are TRBV12-5 and TRBJ2-5; weak D call: TRBD1 (6 bases). There are 14 residues in the CDR3. Germline V gene lookup returns CDR1 LGHNT and CDR2 FRNRAP. V was trimmed by 6 bases and J by 4 bases, leaving 15 bases between them.